This TCR beta chain was retrieved from a study of graft-versus-host responses after intestinal transplantation. Findings of the study overall: GvH clones appeared in recipient marrow, some first in ileum or blood.

Sequencing was performed with immunoSEQ multiplex PCR; in TCRdb, only in-frame clones are kept and a portion is missing. Here the sample spans about 100,000 clones, roughly 84% being singletons. About this clone itself: Its antigen is undetermined.

V lost 0 bases to trimming and J lost 4 bases, with 10 bases between them. Germline CDR1 reads SGHRS; CDR2 reads YFSETQ. The CDR3 sequence is 14 residues long. The rearrangement links TRBV5-1 to TRBJ1-1, with D uncertain. The TCR originated in a human donor who was the organ donor for an intestinal transplant. The sequencing here drew on unstimulated CD4+ T cells sorted from spleen or lymph node cells, taken before transplant. CDR3 sequence: CASSLVGVFTEAFF. CDR3 in DNA: TGCGCCAGCAGCTTGGTCGGGGTTTTCACTGAAGCTTTCTTT.